This entry is about one T cell receptor beta chain. What it binds is unknown. This beta chain slipped into a library made for alpha chains as a stray read, so its size is not meaningful. Time point meaning: sample taken at primary tumor resection. V dropped 6 bases and J dropped 6; count of bases not matched to a gene: 10. This CDR3 region has 16 residues. TCRdb recomputed calls from the 5' RACE reads with MiXCR, one row per CDR3 protein. The repertoire holds more than 15,000 distinct CDR3 sequences, with 5% to 7.5% as singletons. The data derive from a study of spatial heterogeneity in lung cancer. Study results and limitations: One measure, the expanded intratumoral alpha and beta TCR count, tracked tumor mutation counts.

Sequencing was performed on lung tumor tissue, taken at surgery. The chain is built from TRBV12-3 or TRBV12-4 and TRBJ2-6; 8 nucleotides match TRBD1. The clonotype comes from a male donor with early-stage non-small cell lung cancer. CDR3 region: CASRPQGAREANVLTF. CDR3 coding DNA: TGTGCCAGCAGGCCTCAGGGGGCGCGTGAGGCCAACGTCCTGACTTTC.